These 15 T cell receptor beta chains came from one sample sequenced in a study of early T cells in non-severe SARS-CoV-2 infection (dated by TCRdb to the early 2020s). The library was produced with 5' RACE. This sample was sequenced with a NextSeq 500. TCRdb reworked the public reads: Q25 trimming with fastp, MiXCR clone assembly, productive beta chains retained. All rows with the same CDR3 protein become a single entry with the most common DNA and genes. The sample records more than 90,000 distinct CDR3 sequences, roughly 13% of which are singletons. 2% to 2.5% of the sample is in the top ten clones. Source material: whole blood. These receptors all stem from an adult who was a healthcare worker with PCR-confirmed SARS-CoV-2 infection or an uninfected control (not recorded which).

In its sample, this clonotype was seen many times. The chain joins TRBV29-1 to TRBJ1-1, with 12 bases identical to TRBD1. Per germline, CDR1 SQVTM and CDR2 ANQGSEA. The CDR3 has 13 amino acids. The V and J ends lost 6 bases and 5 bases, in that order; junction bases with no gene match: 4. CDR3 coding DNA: TGCAGCGTGGGACAGGGGGCGGGAACTGAAGCTTTCTTT. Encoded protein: CSVGQGAGTEAFF.

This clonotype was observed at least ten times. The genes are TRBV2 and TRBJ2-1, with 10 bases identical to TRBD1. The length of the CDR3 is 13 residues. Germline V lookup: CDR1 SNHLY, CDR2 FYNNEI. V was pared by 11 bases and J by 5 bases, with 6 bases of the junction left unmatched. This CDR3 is CAGGTGEDNEQFF. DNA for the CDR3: TGTGCCGGAGGGACAGGGGAAGACAATGAGCAGTTCTTC.

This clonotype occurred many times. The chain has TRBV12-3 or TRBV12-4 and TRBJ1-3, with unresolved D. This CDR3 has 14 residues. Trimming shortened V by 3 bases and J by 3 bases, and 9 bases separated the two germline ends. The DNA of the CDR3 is TGTGCCAGCAGTTTGGGCAGTCTTGGAAACACCATATATTTT. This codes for CASSLGSLGNTIYF.

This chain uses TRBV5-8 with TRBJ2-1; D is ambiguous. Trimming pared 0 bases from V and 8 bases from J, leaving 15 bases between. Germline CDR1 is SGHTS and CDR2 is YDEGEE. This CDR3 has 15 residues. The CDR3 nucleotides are TGTGCCAGCAGCTTGGCTATGGACCGAGGCGATGAGCAGTTCTTC. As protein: CASSLAMDRGDEQFF.

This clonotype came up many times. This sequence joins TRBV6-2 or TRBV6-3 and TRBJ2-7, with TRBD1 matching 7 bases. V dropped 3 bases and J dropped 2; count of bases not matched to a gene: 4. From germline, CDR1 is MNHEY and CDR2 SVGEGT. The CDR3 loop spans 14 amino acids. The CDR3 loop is CASSYEGATYEQYF. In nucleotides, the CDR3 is TGTGCCAGCAGTTATGAGGGGGCAACCTACGAGCAGTACTTC.

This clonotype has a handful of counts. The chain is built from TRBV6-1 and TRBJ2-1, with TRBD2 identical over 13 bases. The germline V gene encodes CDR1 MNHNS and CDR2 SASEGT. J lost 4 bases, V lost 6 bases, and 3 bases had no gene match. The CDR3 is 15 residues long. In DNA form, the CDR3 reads TGTGCCAGCAGGGGACTAGCGGGGTGGTACAATGAGCAGTTCTTC. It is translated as CASRGLAGWYNEQFF.

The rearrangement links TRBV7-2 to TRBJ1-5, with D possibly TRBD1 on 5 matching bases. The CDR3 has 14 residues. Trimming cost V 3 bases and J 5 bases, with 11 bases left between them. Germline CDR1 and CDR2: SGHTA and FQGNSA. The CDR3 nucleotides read TGTGCCAGCAGCTTTACAGGAGGTTATCAGCCCCAGCATTTT. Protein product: CASSFTGGYQPQHF. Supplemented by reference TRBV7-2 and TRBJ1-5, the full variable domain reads GAGVSQSPSNKVTEKGKDVELRCDPISGHTALYWYRQSLGQGLEFLIYFQGNSAPDKSGLPSDRFSAERTGGSVSTLTIQRTQQEDSAVYLCASSFTGGYQPQHFGDGTRLSIL.

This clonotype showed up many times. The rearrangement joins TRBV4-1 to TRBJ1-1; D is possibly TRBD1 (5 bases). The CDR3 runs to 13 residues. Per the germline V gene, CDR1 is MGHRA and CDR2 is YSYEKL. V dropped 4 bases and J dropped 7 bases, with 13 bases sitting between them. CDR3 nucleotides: TGCGCCAGCAGCCCCCACTGGGGCAATGAAGCTTTCTTT. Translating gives CASSPHWGNEAFF.

In DNA, the CDR3 is TGTGCCAGCAGCTCAATACCTAGAGGGAGGGACTACGAGCAGTACTTC. It yields the protein CASSSIPRGRDYEQYF. The chain combines TRBV7-9 with TRBJ2-7, with TRBD2 identical over 7 bases. The germline gives CDR1 SEHNR, CDR2 FQNEAQ (reference sequence). The junction had 12 bases not matched to a gene; V was cut back by 4 bases and J by 3 bases. This CDR3 has 16 amino acids.

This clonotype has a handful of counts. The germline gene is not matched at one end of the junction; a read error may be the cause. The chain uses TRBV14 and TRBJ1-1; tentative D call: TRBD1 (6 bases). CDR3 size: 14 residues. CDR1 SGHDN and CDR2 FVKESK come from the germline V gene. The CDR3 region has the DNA TGTGCCAGCAGCCCCCCAAGGTGGGACACTGAAGTTTTCTTT. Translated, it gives CASSPPRWDTEVFF.

CDR3 sequence (DNA): TGCAGTGCCCCAGAGGTCCAGGGGGGCGCAGATACGCAGTATTTT. This encodes CSAPEVQGGADTQYF. The chain employs TRBV20-1 and TRBJ2-3; possibly TRBD1 for D (7 bases). Trimming left V 6 bases short and J 4 bases short, with 20 bases between. The CDR3 runs 15 residues. Germline V gene lookup returns CDR1 DFQATT and CDR2 SNEGSKA (reference sequence).

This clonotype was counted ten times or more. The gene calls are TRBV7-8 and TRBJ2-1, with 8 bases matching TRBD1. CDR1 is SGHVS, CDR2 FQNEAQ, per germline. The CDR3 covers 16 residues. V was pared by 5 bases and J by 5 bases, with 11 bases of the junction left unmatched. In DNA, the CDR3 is TGTGCCAGCAGCCCAGGGACAGGCATAGGGGACAATGAGCAGTTCTTC. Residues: CASSPGTGIGDNEQFF.

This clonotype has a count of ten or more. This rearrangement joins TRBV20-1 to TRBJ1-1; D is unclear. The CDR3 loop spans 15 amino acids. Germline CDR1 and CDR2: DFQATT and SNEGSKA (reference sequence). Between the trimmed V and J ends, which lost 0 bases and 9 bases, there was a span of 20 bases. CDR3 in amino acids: CSARDRRGLPDQAFF. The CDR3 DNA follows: TGCAGTGCTAGAGACAGGCGCGGCCTCCCGGATCAAGCTTTCTTT.

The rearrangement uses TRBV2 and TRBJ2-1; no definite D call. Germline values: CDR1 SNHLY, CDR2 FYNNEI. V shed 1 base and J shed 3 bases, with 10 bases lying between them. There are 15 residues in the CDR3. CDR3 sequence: CASSEEAWGYNEQFF. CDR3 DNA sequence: TGTGCCAGCAGTGAAGAAGCTTGGGGCTACAATGAGCAGTTCTTC. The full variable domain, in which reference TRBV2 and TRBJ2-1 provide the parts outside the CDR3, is EPEVTQTPSHQVTQMGQEVILRCVPISNHLYFYWYRQILGQKVEFLVSFYNNEISEKSEIFDDQFSVERPDGSNFTLKIRSTKLEDSAMYFCASSEEAWGYNEQFFGPGTRLTVL.

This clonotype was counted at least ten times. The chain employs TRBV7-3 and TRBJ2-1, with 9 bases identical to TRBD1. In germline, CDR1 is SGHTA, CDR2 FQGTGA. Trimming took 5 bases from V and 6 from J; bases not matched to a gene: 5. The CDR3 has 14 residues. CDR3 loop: CASSPGQGPNEQFF. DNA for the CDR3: TGTGCCAGCAGCCCGGGACAGGGCCCCAATGAGCAGTTCTTC.